The 14 T cell receptor beta chains below come from one sample, sequenced in a study of T cell changes during pregnancy in multiple sclerosis. Data came from immunoSEQ multiplex PCR; TCRdb stores just in-frame clones and leaves some out. This sample yields approximately 88,000 clones, of which 85% to 95% are seen a single time; approximately 4.5% belongs to the top ten. The sample in question was peripheral blood, obtained in the first trimester of pregnancy. Receptors were obtained from a female donor with multiple sclerosis, enrolled in a pregnancy study.

J is TRBJ2-1 and V is TRBV4-1; D may be TRBD2 (8 bases). V lost 0 bases to trimming and J lost 10 bases, with 25 bases between them. This CDR3 is 18 amino acids long. Germline V gene lookup returns CDR1 MGHRA and CDR2 YSYEKL. In nucleotides, the CDR3 is TGCGCCAGCAGCCAAGAAGACAGGGCGAACTGGGCTAGCGGGGAGCAGTTCTTC. Amino acids: CASSQEDRANWASGEQFF.

The rearrangement uses TRBV11-2 and TRBJ1-1; 8 nucleotides line up with TRBD1. V lost 5 bases and J lost 6; bases outside the gene matches: 8. The CDR3 spans 14 residues. Germline V lookup: CDR1 SGHAT, CDR2 FQNNGV. CDR3 nucleotides: TGTGCCAGCAGCATAATACAGGGGGTCGCTGAAGCTTTCTTT. This translates into CASSIIQGVAEAFF.

The chain links TRBV7-3 to TRBJ2-7; no firm D call. Trimming shortened V by 5 bases and J by 10 bases, and 3 bases separated the two germline ends. CDR1 is SGHTA, CDR2 FQGTGA, per germline. The CDR3 contains 8 residues. CDR3 sequence (DNA): TGTGCCAGCAGCCCTCAGTACTTC. This codes for CASSPQYF.

The CDR3 region is CASSGGLAGSTDTQYF. The CDR3 DNA reads as TGTGCCAGCAGCGGCGGACTAGCGGGGAGCACAGATACGCAGTATTTT. The rearrangement joins TRBV5-4 to TRBJ2-3, with 12 bases that match TRBD2. Germline V gene data show CDR1 as SGHNT and CDR2 as YYREEE (reference sequence). This CDR3 spans 16 amino acids. V dropped 4 bases and J dropped 0; count of bases not matched to a gene: 3.

The chain is built from TRBV25-1 and TRBJ2-5; D unclear. The V gene's germline CDR1 is MGHDK and CDR2 SYGVNS. Deletions cut 7 bases from V and 3 bases from J, with 6 bases between. This CDR3 comprises 11 residues. The chain's CDR3 is CASKFEETQYF. The DNA for the CDR3 is TGTGCCAGCAAATTCGAAGAGACCCAGTACTTC.

DNA of the CDR3: TGTGCCAGCAGCTATCAGGAGACCCAGTACTTC. Protein product: CASSYQETQYF. The chain has TRBV11-2 and TRBJ2-5; D unclear. The germline V gene encodes CDR1 SGHAT and CDR2 FQNNGV. The CDR3 has 11 residues. Trimming took 4 bases from V and 5 from J, leaving 5 bases between them.

This clone was seen only once. The V and J genes are TRBV5-1 and TRBJ2-3; 9 bases align to TRBD2. There are 15 residues in the CDR3. The V and J ends lost 2 bases and 1 base, in that order; junction bases with no gene match: 2. CDR1 SGHRS and CDR2 YFSETQ come from the germline V gene. The CDR3 is CASSLIAGGTDTQYF. The CDR3 DNA reads TGCGCCAGCAGCTTAATAGCGGGGGGCACAGATACGCAGTATTTT.

This clone was seen once. The rearrangement links TRBV6-6 to TRBJ1-1; no clear D gene. V was shortened by 2 bases and J by 4 bases, with 5 bases between the two germline ends. Looked up from germline, CDR1 is MNHNY and CDR2 is SVGAGI (reference sequence). The CDR3 is 12 residues long. CDR3 in amino acids: CASSYLGTEAFF. The CDR3 DNA reads TGTGCCAGCAGTTACCTCGGCACTGAAGCTTTCTTT.

J is TRBJ2-1 and V is TRBV4-1; weak D call: TRBD2 (6 bases). CDR1 and CDR2 from the germline V gene are MGHRA and YSYEKL. The CDR3 sequence is 14 residues long. The V end was cut by 3 bases, the J end by 7 bases, with 13 bases between. The CDR3 region is CASSHPGTSNEQFF. The CDR3 nucleotides are TGCGCCAGCAGCCATCCTGGGACTTCGAATGAGCAGTTCTTC.

The chain combines TRBV6-5 with TRBJ2-1, with a possible D match to TRBD2 (6 bases). The CDR3 contains 12 residues. The germline V gene encodes CDR1 MNHEY and CDR2 SVGAGI. The V and J ends lost 6 bases and 10 bases respectively, with 13 bases between them. The CDR3 sequence is CASRKLAGEQFF. The CDR3 region has the DNA TGTGCCAGCAGGAAACTAGCAGGCGAGCAGTTCTTC.

CDR3 sequence (DNA): TGTGCCAGTAGTATAGGATCCGGGTTCAACTATGGCTACACCTTC. This encodes CASSIGSGFNYGYTF. The chain has TRBV19 and TRBJ1-2; D call uncertain. V was clipped by 1 base and J by 2 bases, with 11 bases between them. The CDR3 has 15 residues. Germline V CDR1 and CDR2: LNHDA, SQIVND (reference sequence). Using reference TRBV19 and TRBJ1-2 for the parts outside the CDR3, the full variable domain is DGGITQSPKYLFRKEGQNVTLSCEQNLNHDAMYWYRQDPGQGLRLIYYSQIVNDFQKGDIAEGYSVSREKKESFPLTVTSAQKNPTAFYLCASSIGSGFNYGYTFGSGTRLTVV.

This clone was recorded a few times. The chain employs TRBV2 and TRBJ2-7; D may be TRBD1 (6 bases). Deletions cut 10 bases from V and 3 bases from J, with 16 bases between. This CDR3 spans 13 amino acids. The germline gives CDR1 SNHLY, CDR2 FYNNEI. The chain's CDR3 is CANSQGSSYEQYF. CDR3 nucleotides: TGTGCCAACTCCCAGGGGTCGAGCTACGAGCAGTACTTC. Looking up the rest from reference TRBV2 and TRBJ2-7 gives the full variable domain: EPEVTQTPSHQVTQMGQEVILRCVPISNHLYFYWYRQILGQKVEFLVSFYNNEISEKSEIFDDQFSVERPDGSNFTLKIRSTKLEDSAMYFCANSQGSSYEQYFGPGTRLTVT.

This clone was observed a single time. The chain joins TRBV10-2 to TRBJ1-6; D perhaps matches TRBD1 (6 bases). The germline gives CDR1 WSHSY, CDR2 SAAADI. V lost 0 bases and J 0 bases, leaving 12 bases between the germline ends. The CDR3 length is 18 residues. CDR3 protein: CASSESWWDISYNSPLHF. For the CDR3, the DNA is TGCGCCAGCAGTGAGTCTTGGTGGGACATCTCCTATAATTCACCCCTCCACTTT.

V usage is TRBV18 and J usage is TRBJ1-2; D call uncertain. With 3 bases removed from V and 4 bases from J, the gap between germline ends came to 15 bases. Germline V lookup: CDR1 KGHSH, CDR2 LQKENI. This CDR3 has 15 residues. The DNA of the CDR3 is TGTGCCAGCTCACCGAGGGAATCTTTAGGCTATGGCTACACCTTC. Protein: CASSPRESLGYGYTF.